There are a few counts of the clone carrying this T cell receptor (beta chain). Its antigen remains unknown. The data were obtained in a study of cytomegalovirus exposure and HLA in healthy donors. On the study more broadly: The study placed 80% to 90% of its approximately 400 genotyped donors in the Caucasian-associated ancestry cluster. Study-wide results and limits: A later look showed TCR association rates differing by HLA locus, highest for DRB1 and lowest for HLA-C. In vitro work confirmed that a few CMV-associated chains recognize CMV antigens.

Healthy individuals who donated bone marrow served as the donors. 60 Vbeta and 13 Jbeta primers were used in PCR. Profiling relied on immunoSEQ multiplex PCR, and the TCRdb table lists in-frame clones only, not all of them. The sample carries around 180,000 clones, about 90% recorded once. This TCR was recovered from a girl younger than two in good health and CMV-seronegative. Sequences were obtained from PBMCs.

CDR3 DNA: TGTGCCAGTACCCTTATCGGGACAGGCTATGGCTACACCTTC. Translated: CASTLIGTGYGYTF. V gene TRBV19 combines with J gene TRBJ1-2; TRBD1 matches at 8 bases. The CDR3 has 14 amino acids. V was clipped by 7 bases and J by 4 bases; unmatched bases: 8. Germline-derived CDR1 and CDR2 are LNHDA and SQIVND (reference sequence). Looking up the rest from reference TRBV19 and TRBJ1-2 gives the full variable domain: DGGITQSPKYLFRKEGQNVTLSCEQNLNHDAMYWYRQDPGQGLRLIYYSQIVNDFQKGDIAEGYSVSREKKESFPLTVTSAQKNPTAFYLCASTLIGTGYGYTFGSGTRLTVV.